The 24 T cell receptor beta chains listed next were all sequenced from one sample in a study of cytomegalovirus exposure and HLA in healthy donors. PCR amplification relied on 60 Vbeta primers (plus 13 Jbeta primers). Assay used: immunoSEQ multiplex PCR; TCRdb lists only in-frame clones, some missing. The sample yields more than 200,000 clones, under 80% seen once. The sample was PBMCs. The receptors were gathered from a girl aged 2 to 9 in good health and CMV-seronegative.

The rearrangement joins TRBV30 to TRBJ1-5; 7 bases agree with TRBD1. Germline V gene data show CDR1 as GTSNPN and CDR2 as SVGIG (reference sequence). The CDR3 has 16 residues. V lost 5 bases and J lost 2; bases outside the gene matches: 12. In nucleotides, the CDR3 is TGTGCCTGGGGGGCGTCAATCGACAGGGGCAATCAGCCCCAGCATTTT. Amino acid sequence: CAWGASIDRGNQPQHF.

This sequence joins TRBV6-1 and TRBJ2-7, with 8 positions matching TRBD2. J was trimmed by 4 bases and V by 5 bases; bases with no gene match: 4. The CDR3 spans 13 residues. Per the germline V gene, CDR1 is MNHNS and CDR2 is SASEGT. CDR3 protein: CASSLTSAYEQYF. The CDR3 region has the DNA TGTGCCAGCAGTCTGACTAGCGCGTACGAGCAGTACTTC.

This chain joins TRBV9 and TRBJ1-2; 7 bases line up with TRBD1. Germline V gene sequence: CDR1 SGDLS, CDR2 YYNGEE. V lost 2 bases and J lost 3; bases outside the gene matches: 13. There are 17 residues in the CDR3. In DNA form, the CDR3 reads TGTGCCAGCAGCGTTGCGACCCCGGGGCAGGGGGACTATGGCTACACCTTC. Residues: CASSVATPGQGDYGYTF.

The V and J genes are TRBV5-6 and TRBJ2-3; tentative D call: TRBD1 (6 bases). The germline V and J ends were trimmed by 3 bases and 3 bases, with 14 bases remaining between them. In germline, CDR1 is SGHDT, CDR2 YYEEEE. This CDR3 has 15 amino acids. CDR3 protein: CASSYRVGVTDTQYF. CDR3 bases: TGTGCCAGCAGCTACAGGGTCGGGGTAACAGATACGCAGTATTTT.

This clone has just a few counts. V is TRBV2 and J is TRBJ2-7, with 7 bases that match TRBD2. Germline V CDR1 and CDR2: SNHLY, FYNNEI. The V segment lost 6 bases and the J segment 7 bases; nucleotides outside the gene matches: 6. This CDR3 has 12 amino acids. The CDR3 spells CASRAGVSEQYF. DNA for the CDR3: TGTGCCAGCAGGGCGGGGGTTAGTGAGCAGTACTTC.

The chain links TRBV7-7 to TRBJ2-5, with a possible D match to TRBD1 (6 bases). The J call may be in error: the DNA end matches TRBJ2-7 better. CDR3 length equals 14 residues. The germline CDR1 and CDR2 sequences are SSHAT and FNYEAQ (reference sequence). CDR3 in amino acids: CASSFSTGFYEQYF. CDR3 sequence (DNA): TGTGCCAGCAGCTTTAGTACAGGGTTCTACGAGCAGTACTTC.

This chain joins TRBV6-1 and TRBJ1-5; 7 bases match TRBD1. The germline V gene encodes CDR1 MNHNS and CDR2 SASEGT. After removal of 4 bases from V and 0 bases from J, the junction contained 3 bases not matched to a gene. The CDR3 sequence is 15 residues long. In DNA, the CDR3 is TGTGCCAGCAGTGCGACAGGGAATAGCAATCAGCCCCAGCATTTT. This sequence encodes CASSATGNSNQPQHF.

V is TRBV29-1 and J is TRBJ2-3, with 9 bases lining up with TRBD1. The CDR3 loop spans 13 amino acids. V shed 6 bases, J shed 8 bases, and the junction held 9 bases outside the gene matches. The V gene's germline CDR1 is SQVTM and CDR2 ANQGSEA. This CDR3 reads CSVGGTGLVTQYF. The CDR3 DNA reads as TGCAGCGTGGGCGGGACAGGGTTAGTTACGCAGTATTTT.

The V gene is TRBV27, the J gene TRBJ1-6, with D maybe TRBD1 (6 bases). The germline V and J ends were trimmed by 5 bases and 7 bases, with 15 bases remaining between them. Germline values: CDR1 MNHEY, CDR2 SMNVEV (reference sequence). CDR3 length: 15 amino acids. CDR3 nucleotides: TGTGCCAGCAGTCCCGCCCGGACAGTGAATTCACCCCTCCACTTT. It is translated as CASSPARTVNSPLHF.

The gene calls are TRBV2 and TRBJ2-1; 7 bases align to TRBD2. The CDR3 is made up of 15 amino acids. The junction had 10 bases not matched to a gene; V was cut back by 8 bases and J by 3 bases. Per germline, CDR1 SNHLY and CDR2 FYNNEI. Written as DNA, the CDR3 is TGTGCCAGCTCCCTGGGGGGGACGGACTACAATGAGCAGTTCTTC. Residues: CASSLGGTDYNEQFF.

J is TRBJ1-4 and V is TRBV4-1, with 8 nucleotides matching TRBD1. Germline V gene data show CDR1 as MGHRA and CDR2 as YSYEKL. There are 17 residues in the CDR3. With V trimmed by 6 bases and J by 5 bases, 14 bases remained unmatched. The CDR3 here is CASSQGGPGQVNEKLFF. Here the CDR3 DNA reads TGCGCCAGCAGTCAGGGTGGACCGGGACAGGTGAATGAAAAACTGTTTTTT.

V is TRBV18 and J is TRBJ1-1; TRBD1 matches at 9 bases. Per the germline V gene, CDR1 is KGHSH and CDR2 is LQKENI. CDR3 length: 16 residues. The ends lost 2 bases at V and 5 bases at J; junction bases unmatched: 9. In DNA, the CDR3 is TGTGCCAGCTCACCAAGCCCCACCGACAGGGGGACTGAAGCTTTCTTT. Residues: CASSPSPTDRGTEAFF.

This rearrangement joins TRBV4-1 to TRBJ1-5; D unresolved. Germline V CDR1 and CDR2: MGHRA, YSYEKL. V lost 0 bases and J lost 6, with 12 bases in between. CDR3 length equals 15 residues. CDR3: CASSQEVREGQPQHF. In nucleotides, the CDR3 is TGCGCCAGCAGCCAAGAAGTACGGGAGGGTCAGCCCCAGCATTTT.

This chain links TRBV7-2 with TRBJ1-1, with a possible D match to TRBD1 (6 bases). The V gene lost 10 bases and the J gene lost 0 bases, with 15 bases spanning the gap. Germline V lookup: CDR1 SGHTA, CDR2 FQGNSA. This CDR3 is built from 14 residues. DNA of the CDR3: TGTGCCATCCCCCAGGACAGCCTGAACACTGAAGCTTTCTTT. Protein: CAIPQDSLNTEAFF.

The chain has TRBV19 and TRBJ1-2, with 9 bases aligning to TRBD1. The CDR3 is 18 amino acids. The J segment lost 3 bases and the V segment lost 5 bases, leaving 16 bases of the junction unmatched. The V gene's germline CDR1 is LNHDA and CDR2 SQIVND (reference sequence). The CDR3 nucleotides are TGTGCCAGTAGTCCCACCCGAGGACAGGGGCTCATTTACTATGGCTACACCTTC. It encodes CASSPTRGQGLIYYGYTF.

V usage is TRBV7-2 and J usage is TRBJ2-7; 11 bases are shared with TRBD2. Germline assignment: CDR1 SGHTA and CDR2 FQGNSA. J gave up 7 bases and V 5 bases, and 7 bases lay outside the gene matches. The CDR3 contains 14 residues. The CDR3 spells CASSPSGGRREQYF. CDR3 sequence (DNA): TGTGCCAGCAGCCCTAGCGGGGGGCGACGGGAGCAGTACTTC.

The V and J genes are TRBV29-1 and TRBJ1-1; weak D call: TRBD1 (5 bases). Germline V gene lookup returns CDR1 SQVTM and CDR2 ANQGSEA. The CDR3 has 15 residues. V lost 1 base and J lost 4, with 16 bases in between. The DNA of the CDR3 is TGCAGCGTTGAAGGGACAAGGGCTGCCTTCACTGAAGCTTTCTTT. Protein product: CSVEGTRAAFTEAFF.

CDR3 sequence: CASSINRAEVAFF. CDR3 nucleotides: TGTGCCAGTAGTATTAACAGGGCAGAAGTAGCTTTCTTT. The rearrangement uses TRBV19 and TRBJ1-1; TRBD1 might be the D (6 bases). V shed 3 bases and J shed 10 bases, with 15 bases lying between them. Looked up from germline, CDR1 is LNHDA and CDR2 is SQIVND (reference sequence). This CDR3 is 13 amino acids long.

The V gene is TRBV12-2, the J gene TRBJ2-6; the tabulated D call, TRBD1, remains unverified against the DNA. TRBV12-2 is designated a pseudogene. The CDR3 sequence is 18 residues long. The CDR3 DNA reads as TGTGCAAGTCGCTTAGTTGATGCCAGGGGGTCTGGGGCCAACGTCCTGACTTTC. It specifies CASRLVDARGSGANVLTF.

The V gene is TRBV29-1, the J gene TRBJ2-7, with D possibly matching TRBD2 (6 bases). Germline values: CDR1 SQVTM, CDR2 ANQGSEA. CDR3 length equals 13 residues. V lost 4 bases, J lost 6 bases, and 16 bases lay in between. Here the CDR3 DNA reads TGCAGCGTTGCCATACAGGACGGGGGCGAGCAGTACTTC. It yields the protein CSVAIQDGGEQYF.

The chain combines TRBV10-3 with TRBJ1-1, with D perhaps TRBD1 (5 bases). V was pared by 2 bases and J by 11 bases, with 9 bases between. CDR1 and CDR2 from the germline V gene are ENHRY and SYGVKD. The CDR3 runs 11 residues. The CDR3 bases are TGTGCCATCAGTGAGAGGGGCGCGGCTTTCTTT. As protein: CAISERGAAFF.

The chain is built from TRBV2 and TRBJ2-1; D gene uncertain. The germline V and J ends were trimmed by 5 bases and 0 bases, with 11 bases remaining between them. The germline V gene encodes CDR1 SNHLY and CDR2 FYNNEI. The CDR3 contains 15 residues. CDR3 in amino acids: CASSPELHSYNEQFF. Written as DNA, the CDR3 is TGTGCCAGCAGTCCCGAACTTCACTCCTACAATGAGCAGTTCTTC.

The CDR3 region has the DNA TGTGCCAGCAGTTACCCCGCAGGTCCGGACGAGCAGTACTTC. Amino acid sequence: CASSYPAGPDEQYF. The J gene is TRBJ2-7, the V gene TRBV6-6; D not certain. Deletions cut 2 bases from V and 5 bases from J, with 13 bases between. Germline loops: CDR1 MNHNY, CDR2 SVGAGI (reference sequence). The length of the CDR3 is 14 residues.

This chain joins TRBV7-3 and TRBJ1-1; 9 bases align to TRBD1. V dropped 2 bases and J dropped 2; count of bases not matched to a gene: 12. The CDR3 is made up of 18 amino acids. Germline values: CDR1 SGHTA, CDR2 FQGTGA. The chain's CDR3 is CASSLYIRDRVYNTEAFF. CDR3 bases: TGTGCCAGCAGCTTATACATCCGGGACAGGGTTTACAACACTGAAGCTTTCTTT.